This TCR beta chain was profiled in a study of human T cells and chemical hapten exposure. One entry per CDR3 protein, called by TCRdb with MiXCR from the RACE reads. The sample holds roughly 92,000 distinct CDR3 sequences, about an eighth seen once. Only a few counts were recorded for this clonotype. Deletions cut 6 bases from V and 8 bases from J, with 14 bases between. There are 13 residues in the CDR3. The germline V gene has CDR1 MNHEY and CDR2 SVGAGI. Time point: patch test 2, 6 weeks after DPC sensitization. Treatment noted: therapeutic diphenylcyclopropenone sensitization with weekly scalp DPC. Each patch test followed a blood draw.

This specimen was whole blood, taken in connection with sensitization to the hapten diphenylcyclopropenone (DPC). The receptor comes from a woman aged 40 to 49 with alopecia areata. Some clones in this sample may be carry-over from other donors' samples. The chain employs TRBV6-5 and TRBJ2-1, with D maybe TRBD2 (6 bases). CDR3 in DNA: TGTGCCAGCAGCCCAGGTTCGGGGGATGAGCAGTTCTTC. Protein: CASSPGSGDEQFF.